The 29 T cell receptor beta chains below come from one sample, sequenced in a study of T-cell memory formation after mild COVID-19. TCRdb itself ran the 5' RACE reads through MiXCR, one entry per CDR3 protein. The repertoire holds under 250,000 distinct CDR3 sequences, with 15% as singletons. The sample taken for sequencing was PBMCs or a T cell subset sorted from them (not recorded which). These receptors were taken from an adult woman who had mild COVID-19 (a few samples of this study predate the infection). Cell type and time point are not known.

There are many counts of this clonotype. V and J are TRBV12-3 or TRBV12-4 and TRBJ1-5; 9 nucleotides match TRBD1. J gave up 5 bases and V 5 bases, and 4 bases lay outside the gene matches. CDR3 size: 14 residues. The CDR3 nucleotides are TGTGCCAGCAGTACCGGGACAGGGCATCAGCCCCAGCATTTT. It codes for CASSTGTGHQPQHF.

The chain joins TRBV6-5 to TRBJ1-1; D gene ambiguous. Trimming removed 0 bases from V and 3 bases from J, with 11 bases in between. Germline V gene lookup returns CDR1 MNHEY and CDR2 SVGAGI. This CDR3 has 15 residues. CDR3 coding DNA: TGTGCCAGCAGTTACTCGTGGGCTCCGGACACTGAAGCTTTCTTT. Its protein product is CASSYSWAPDTEAFF.

The genes are TRBV20-1 and TRBJ2-1; TRBD2 matches at 9 bases. This CDR3 is built from 19 residues. Germline-derived CDR1 and CDR2 are DFQATT and SNEGSKA (reference sequence). V lost 1 base to trimming and J lost 8 bases; unmatched junction nucleotides: 21. The CDR3 DNA follows: TGCAGTGCTAGAGTCCGAGCGGGGGGCTCTGAGCGGTCGTTTTATGAGCAGTTCTTC. It translates to CSARVRAGGSERSFYEQFF.

The rearrangement links TRBV3-1 to TRBJ2-5; the D gene is possibly TRBD2 (6 bases). Trimming cost V 7 bases and J 5 bases, with 17 bases left between them. Germline V gene data show CDR1 as LGHDT and CDR2 as YNNKEL (reference sequence). The CDR3 sequence is 14 residues long. As DNA, the CDR3 is TGTGCCAGCATGGTCTCGGGGGTCGGGGAGACCCAGTACTTC. Its translation: CASMVSGVGETQYF.

The J gene is TRBJ2-1, the V gene TRBV24-1; 12 nucleotides line up with TRBD2. Trimming took 3 bases from V and 8 from J; bases not matched to a gene: 7. CDR1 is KGHDR and CDR2 is SFDVKD in the germline V gene. CDR3 length: 16 amino acids. CDR3 sequence: CATSDPGLAGRHEQFF. DNA of the CDR3: TGTGCCACCAGTGATCCCGGACTAGCGGGAAGACATGAGCAGTTCTTC.

The chain has TRBV9 and TRBJ2-1; 9 bases line up with TRBD1. J was trimmed by 2 bases and V by 2 bases; bases with no gene match: 2. This CDR3 is 15 amino acids long. Germline V gives CDR1 SGDLS, CDR2 YYNGEE. The CDR3: CASSVRDRAYNEQFF. The CDR3 nucleotides are TGTGCCAGCAGCGTCCGGGACAGGGCCTACAATGAGCAGTTCTTC. The whole variable domain, remainder taken from reference TRBV9 and TRBJ2-1, is DSGVTQTPKHLITATGQRVTLRCSPRSGDLSVYWYQQSLDQGLQFLIQYYNGEERAKGNILERFSAQQFPDLHSELNLSSLELGDSALYFCASSVRDRAYNEQFFGPGTRLTVL.

The V gene is TRBV12-5, the J gene TRBJ2-3; 14 nucleotides match TRBD2. Unmatched junction bases numbered 6, after V lost 6 bases and J lost 4 bases. This CDR3 region has 16 residues. Germline V gene data show CDR1 as LGHNT and CDR2 as FRNRAP. The CDR3 region is CASGSGLAGGADTQYF. In DNA form, the CDR3 reads TGTGCTAGTGGCTCAGGACTAGCGGGAGGCGCAGATACGCAGTATTTT.

This clonotype was recorded a few times. The chain is built from TRBV7-2 and TRBJ1-2, with 7 nucleotides matching TRBD1. This CDR3 comprises 13 residues. Germline V gene lookup returns CDR1 SGHTA and CDR2 FQGNSA. The V and J ends lost 6 bases and 1 base, in that order; junction bases with no gene match: 2. The CDR3 sequence: CASRRDSNYGYTF. The CDR3 region has the DNA TGTGCCAGCAGACGGGACAGTAACTATGGCTACACCTTC.

This clonotype was counted only a few times. The chain couples TRBV7-3 to TRBJ2-3; 8 bases map to TRBD2. Germline V gene lookup returns CDR1 SGHTA and CDR2 FQGTGA. V shed 7 bases and J 6 bases; nucleotides not matched to a gene: 12. This CDR3 has 15 amino acids. The CDR3 nucleotides are TGTGCCAGCACTGACATAGGACTAGCCTCGGATACGCAGTATTTT. Its translation: CASTDIGLASDTQYF.

The table lists this clonotype with many counts. This rearrangement joins TRBV6-2 or TRBV6-3 to TRBJ2-3; 13 positions agree with TRBD2. The CDR3 is 14 residues long. Germline lookup yields CDR1 MNHEY and CDR2 SVGEGT. Trimming took 7 bases from V and 10 from J; bases not matched to a gene: 8. CDR3 region: CASTTTGTSGAQYF. The CDR3 DNA is TGTGCCAGCACCACCACCGGGACTAGCGGGGCGCAGTATTTT.

This clonotype turned up a few times. V usage is TRBV6-1 and J usage is TRBJ2-5; D possibly corresponds to TRBD1 (6 bases). The CDR3 is 14 amino acids. V was pared by 4 bases and J by 7 bases, with 16 bases between. Germline V CDR1 and CDR2: MNHNS, SASEGT. CDR3 in amino acids: CASSGGSQGWTQYF. CDR3 DNA: TGTGCCAGCAGTGGCGGATCACAGGGATGGACCCAGTACTTC.

The CDR3 here is CASSLGTASSGNTIYF. The CDR3 nucleotides read TGTGCCAGCAGCTTAGGGACAGCCAGCTCTGGAAACACCATATATTTT. The chain carries TRBV7-6 and TRBJ1-3; tentatively, D is TRBD1 (6 bases). This CDR3 is built from 16 residues. CDR1 and CDR2 (germline): SGHVS, FNYEAQ. V gave up 1 base and J gave up 0 bases, with 10 bases separating them.

This clonotype has just a few counts. This rearrangement joins TRBV7-2 to TRBJ1-1, with a possible D match to TRBD1 (5 bases). V lost 1 base, J lost 4 bases, and 10 bases lay in between. Germline V CDR1 and CDR2: SGHTA, FQGNSA. The length of the CDR3 is 14 residues. CDR3 region: CASSLDAGLTEAFF. CDR3 coding DNA: TGTGCCAGCAGCTTAGATGCAGGGCTCACTGAAGCTTTCTTT.

This clonotype has ten or more counts. This chain links TRBV7-9 with TRBJ2-7, with D hard to call. This CDR3 comprises 14 residues. Trimming cost V 4 bases and J 6 bases, with 16 bases left between them. The germline gives CDR1 SEHNR, CDR2 FQNEAQ (reference sequence). CDR3 DNA: TGTGCCAGCAGCTCGGCATCCTCTTACAGCGAGCAGTACTTC. Its translation is CASSSASSYSEQYF.

V gene TRBV3-1 combines with J gene TRBJ1-1, with TRBD1 as a possible D gene (5 bases). The CDR3 totals 13 residues. Trimming took 3 bases from V and 4 from J, leaving 9 bases between them. In germline, CDR1 is LGHDT, CDR2 YNNKEL (reference sequence). The CDR3 DNA reads as TGTGCCAGCAGCCAGGGGGGAAGCACTGAAGCTTTCTTT. Translation gives CASSQGGSTEAFF. The complete variable domain, with remaining parts taken from reference TRBV3-1 and TRBJ1-1, reads DTAVSQTPKYLVTQMGNDKSIKCEQNLGHDTMYWYKQDSKKFLKIMFSYNNKELIINETVPNRFSPKSPDKAHLNLHINSLELGDSAVYFCASSQGGSTEAFFGQGTRLTVV.

The chain is built from TRBV12-3 or TRBV12-4 and TRBJ1-6; D not certain. V lost 3 bases, J lost 0 bases, and 9 bases lay in between. This CDR3 contains 16 residues. Here the CDR3 reads CASSFGISSYNSPLHF. CDR3 in DNA: TGTGCCAGCAGTTTCGGGATTAGCTCCTATAATTCACCCCTCCACTTT.

This clonotype was seen more than once but under ten times. The genes are TRBV10-3 and TRBJ1-1; weak D call: TRBD1 (5 bases). CDR1 and CDR2 from the germline V gene are ENHRY and SYGVKD. The ends were cut back, 3 bases at V and 2 bases at J, with 19 bases in the middle. The CDR3 has 17 amino acids. The CDR3: CAISDLRSTRDNTEAFF. CDR3 bases: TGTGCCATCAGTGATTTGCGGTCGACTAGGGACAACACTGAAGCTTTCTTT.

This clonotype was counted at least ten times. This sequence joins TRBV5-1 and TRBJ2-1; unclear D gene. Germline CDR1 reads SGHRS; CDR2 reads YFSETQ. V lost 5 bases and J 2 bases, leaving 8 bases between the germline ends. This CDR3 is 13 amino acids long. The CDR3 sequence: CASSLGTYNEQFF. CDR3 sequence (DNA): TGCGCCAGCAGTTTAGGAACCTACAATGAGCAGTTCTTC. Together with reference TRBV5-1 and TRBJ2-1, the CDR3 gives the full variable domain: KAGVTQTPRYLIKTRGQQVTLSCSPISGHRSVSWYQQTPGQGLQFLFEYFSETQRNKGNFPGRFSGRQFSNSRSEMNVSTLELGDSALYLCASSLGTYNEQFFGPGTRLTVL.

This clonotype occurred a few times. This chain joins TRBV7-9 and TRBJ2-2; D remains unclear. Germline CDR1 is SEHNR and CDR2 is FQNEAQ (reference sequence). The CDR3 is made up of 16 amino acids. The V and J ends lost 5 bases and 2 bases respectively, with 15 bases between them. CDR3 residues: CASSLGVAGNTGELFF. As DNA, the CDR3 is TGTGCCAGCAGCCTAGGTGTTGCAGGAAACACCGGGGAGCTGTTTTTT.

The rearrangement uses TRBV20-1 and TRBJ2-7; D possibly matches TRBD1 or TRBD2 (5 bases each). Germline V gene sequence: CDR1 DFQATT, CDR2 SNEGSKA (reference sequence). V lost 3 bases and J lost 2, with 14 bases in between. The CDR3 totals 14 residues. The CDR3: CSARSGTAAYEQYF. DNA of the CDR3: TGCAGTGCTAGGTCCGGGACGGCCGCCTACGAGCAGTACTTC.

This clonotype was seen many times. The rearrangement joins TRBV14 to TRBJ2-2, with 9 bases that match TRBD2. This CDR3 comprises 16 residues. CDR1 and CDR2 from the germline V gene are SGHDN and FVKESK. The trim removed 2 bases at V and 4 bases at J, leaving 5 bases unmatched. The CDR3 loop reads CASSQLAGALTGELFF. CDR3 nucleotide sequence: TGTGCCAGCAGCCAATTAGCGGGGGCTCTCACCGGGGAGCTGTTTTTT.

V is TRBV5-8 and J is TRBJ2-5; TRBD2 might be the D (6 bases). The CDR3 runs to 18 residues. Trimming cost V 2 bases and J 5 bases, with 25 bases left between them. Per germline, CDR1 SGHTS and CDR2 YDEGEE. The CDR3 nucleotides are TGTGCCAGCAGCTTAATCCCCGGGGGTAATAGGGTTCTGGAGACCCAGTACTTC. Amino acid sequence: CASSLIPGGNRVLETQYF.

This clonotype was seen more than once but under ten times. Its ends do not fully match the called genes, so a read error is possible. The V and J genes are TRBV5-5 and TRBJ1-5; TRBD1 matches at 7 bases. This CDR3 spans 17 amino acids. The germline V gene has CDR1 SGHKS and CDR2 YYEKEE (reference sequence). The CDR3 DNA reads as TGTGCCAGCAGCTTGGAGGATATCGGGACAGCTAATCATCCCCAGCATTTT. It yields the protein CASSLEDIGTANHPQHF.

The sample holds a few counts of this clonotype. The V call is TRBV5-5, the J call TRBJ2-3; D unclear. V shed 0 bases and J shed 4 bases, with 9 bases lying between them. The CDR3 runs 14 residues. The germline V gene encodes CDR1 SGHKS and CDR2 YYEKEE (reference sequence). The CDR3: CASSLDWSADTQYF. DNA for the CDR3: TGTGCCAGCAGCTTGGACTGGTCCGCAGATACGCAGTATTTT.

V usage is TRBV20-1 and J usage is TRBJ1-1; D is unclear. The germline V and J ends were trimmed by 6 bases and 11 bases, with 16 bases remaining between them. Germline V gene sequence: CDR1 DFQATT, CDR2 SNEGSKA (reference sequence). There are 11 residues in the CDR3. The CDR3 DNA reads as TGCAGTGCCGAGCAGAAAACAAGGGCTTTCTTT. Residues: CSAEQKTRAFF.

The chain recombines TRBV29-1 with TRBJ2-5; the D gene is possibly TRBD2 (6 bases). From germline, CDR1 is SQVTM and CDR2 ANQGSEA. The V end was cut by 3 bases, the J end by 5 bases, with 16 bases between. The CDR3 is made up of 14 amino acids. CDR3 sequence (DNA): TGCAGCGTTGATGGCGGGAAGGCGGCGGAGACCCAGTACTTC. It yields the protein CSVDGGKAAETQYF.

This clonotype turned up a few times. The rearrangement joins TRBV19 to TRBJ1-5, with D possibly being TRBD1 (5 bases). Per germline, CDR1 LNHDA and CDR2 SQIVND (reference sequence). The CDR3 is 13 residues long. Trimming pared 7 bases from V and 8 bases from J, leaving 15 bases between. CDR3 protein: CASTETVSEPQHF. The CDR3 DNA is TGTGCCAGTACCGAGACAGTCAGTGAGCCCCAGCATTTT.

This clonotype showed up many times. This chain links TRBV27 with TRBJ2-7, with 8 bases fitting TRBD1. After removal of 5 bases from V and 0 bases from J, the junction contained 6 bases not matched to a gene. Germline CDR1 is MNHEY and CDR2 is SMNVEV (reference sequence). The CDR3 sequence is 15 residues long. Written as DNA, the CDR3 is TGTGCCAGCAGTCGACAGGGGACAAGCTCCTACGAGCAGTACTTC. The encoded protein is CASSRQGTSSYEQYF.

This clonotype was recorded at least ten times. V usage is TRBV12-3 or TRBV12-4 and J usage is TRBJ1-1; 8 bases map to TRBD1. The junction had 12 bases not matched to a gene; V was cut back by 7 bases and J by 11 bases. This CDR3 is built from 13 residues. The CDR3 DNA follows: TGTGCCAGCATACCGGGACAGGTTACCTCGGCTTTCTTT. This codes for CASIPGQVTSAFF.